This TCR beta chain was recorded in a study of graft-versus-host responses after intestinal transplantation. Study details: Tacrolimus plus steroids were given to all recipients for two to three years, preceded by anti-thymocyte globulin induction.

Profiling relied on immunoSEQ multiplex PCR, and the TCRdb table lists in-frame clones only, not all of them. This table has tens of thousands of clones, approximately 94% appearing once. The CDR3 loop spans 13 amino acids. CDR1 SNHLY and CDR2 FYNNEI come from the germline V gene. Comments on this clone: Its antigen is unidentified.

Study outcomes and limitations: Subjects displaying graft-donor T cell macrochimerism possessed elevated graft-versus-host to host-versus-graft clonal ratios inside allografts. Marrow from the recipient contained GvH clones, some of which had appeared first in ileum or blood. Early declines in HvG clones that occurred post-transplant were associated with peak circulating GvH clone levels.

The rearrangement joins TRBV2 to TRBJ2-5; 8 bases map to TRBD1. TRBJ2-7 matches the DNA end more closely, so the J call is doubtful. The sequence was collected from a human donor who was the organ donor for an intestinal transplant. The input for sequencing was unstimulated CD4+ T cells sorted from spleen or lymph node cells, taken before transplant. CDR3 nucleotide sequence: TGTGCCAGCAGTCGGGACAGGCCCTACGAGCAGTACTTC. As protein: CASSRDRPYEQYF.